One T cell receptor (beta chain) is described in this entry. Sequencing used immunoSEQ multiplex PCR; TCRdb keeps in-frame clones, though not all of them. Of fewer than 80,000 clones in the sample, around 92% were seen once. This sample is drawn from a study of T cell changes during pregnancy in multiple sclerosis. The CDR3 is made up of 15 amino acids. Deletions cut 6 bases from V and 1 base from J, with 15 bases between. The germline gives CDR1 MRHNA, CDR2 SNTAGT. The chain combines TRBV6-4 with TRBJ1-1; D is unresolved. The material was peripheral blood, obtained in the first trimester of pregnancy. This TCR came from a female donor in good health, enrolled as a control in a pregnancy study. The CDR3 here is CASSAEGSPNTEAFF. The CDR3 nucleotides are TGTGCCAGCAGCGCTGAAGGTAGCCCGAACACTGAAGCTTTCTTT.